The text below deals with one T cell receptor beta chain. The target antigen is unknown. Unstimulated Tregs (CD4+CD25+CD127-) and CD4+CD25- non-Tregs were sorted from PBMCs. Using immunoSEQ multiplex PCR, the repertoire was profiled, and TCRdb retains in-frame clones only, with some absent. The table shows about 120,000 clones, with 92% occurring only once. V was shortened by 3 bases and J by 2 bases, with 15 bases between the two germline ends. Germline V gene data show CDR1 as SGDLS and CDR2 as YYNGEE. The CDR3 runs to 15 residues. These data are taken from a study of Tregs in tolerant kidney transplant recipients. Study findings and constraints: Few patients were studied, so findings need validation in larger groups. Activated donor B cell expansion appeared to reveal the most relevant donor-specific TCRbeta repertoire. Biological reproducibility was not directly addressed in this study.

This clonotype was obtained from a human donor in good health. The chain couples TRBV9 to TRBJ2-7; D tentatively fits TRBD1 or TRBD2 (5 bases each). Sequencing used CD4+ T cells from blood. The chain's CDR3 is CASSEGRGETYEQYF. The CDR3 DNA is TGTGCCAGCAGCGAGGGACGGGGAGAGACCTACGAGCAGTACTTC.